The 5 T cell receptor beta chains below all came from one sample that was sequenced in a study of shared clonotypes between healthy human individuals. TCRdb keeps only in-frame clones here, not all; method: immunoSEQ multiplex PCR. The sample shows about 2.4 million clones, approximately 93% of them seen only once. The sequenced sample was naive CD4+ T cells from PBMCs. The subset here: CD45RA+ positively selected. The receptor source for this set is a man between 18 and 29 years old in good health. Some clones in this sample may be carry-over from other donors' samples.

The chain has TRBV28 and TRBJ1-1; D is unclear. V shed 6 bases and J shed 9 bases, with 14 bases lying between them. CDR1 and CDR2 from the germline V gene are MDHEN and SYDVKM. The CDR3 has 12 residues. CDR3 in DNA: TGTGCCAGCAGCCCCCCGGGCGGGAAAGCTTTCTTT. Amino acids: CASSPPGGKAFF.

The chain couples TRBV5-1 to TRBJ2-1; 15 bases line up with TRBD2. The CDR3 is 17 amino acids. V trimming: 2 bases; J trimming: 8 bases; junction bases outside the gene matches: 8. The V gene's germline CDR1 is SGHRS and CDR2 YFSETQ. CDR3 amino acids: CASSLGTSGRPGYEQFF. CDR3 coding DNA: TGCGCCAGCAGCTTAGGGACTAGCGGGAGGCCCGGGTATGAGCAGTTCTTC.

The rearrangement uses TRBV5-1 and TRBJ2-5; the D gene is possibly TRBD1 (6 bases). Trimming cost V 4 bases and J 0 bases, with 16 bases left between them. Germline-derived CDR1 and CDR2 are SGHRS and YFSETQ. The CDR3 spans 16 residues. CDR3 region: CASSPEGDGYQETQYF. The CDR3 DNA reads as TGCGCCAGCAGCCCCGAGGGGGACGGGTACCAAGAGACCCAGTACTTC.

The J gene is TRBJ2-5, the V gene TRBV6-5; 7 nucleotides line up with TRBD2. Germline V CDR1 and CDR2: MNHEY, SVGAGI. This CDR3 contains 14 residues. The junction had 5 bases not matched to a gene; V was cut back by 3 bases and J by 4 bases. The CDR3 is CASSYTGEGETQYF. CDR3 coding DNA: TGTGCCAGCAGTTATACGGGGGAGGGAGAGACCCAGTACTTC.

CDR3 protein: CASSLVGNGAFF. The CDR3 bases are TGTGCCAGCAGCTTAGTGGGCAACGGAGCTTTCTTT. The chain joins TRBV7-2 to TRBJ1-1; D uncertain. Per germline, CDR1 SGHTA and CDR2 FQGNSA. The CDR3 contains 12 residues. The ends were cut back, 1 base at V and 10 bases at J, with 10 bases in the middle.